This TCR beta chain emerged from a study of OX40 agonist ivuxolimab in advanced cancers. Study outcomes and limitations: The mean number of expanded clones was higher in CD8+ T cells than in CD4+. The study observed clonal expansion of CD4+ and CD8+ blood T cells by week 6 at 0.1 to 3.0 mg/kg.

As for this clone: Its antigen is not known.

With autoimmune disease history or systemic immunosuppression, patients were excluded. The table came from immunoSEQ multiplex PCR; TCRdb's copy has only in-frame clones and leaves some out. The repertoire holds roughly 27,000 clones, roughly 79% seen once, with about 30% in the top ten. Germline CDR1 and CDR2: MNHEY and SVGAGI. V was trimmed by 0 bases and J by 5 bases, leaving 8 bases between them. This CDR3 has 13 residues. The chain uses TRBV6-5 and TRBJ2-7; perhaps D is TRBD1 or TRBD2 (5 bases each). The material sequenced was CD4+ or CD8+ T cells sorted from blood, taken in a trial of the OX40 agonist ivuxolimab. The receptor's source is an adult with an advanced solid tumor such as melanoma, head and neck, liver or kidney cancer. The CDR3 DNA is TGTGCCAGCAGTTACTCATGGGGGAACGAGCAGTACTTC. Protein: CASSYSWGNEQYF.